This T cell receptor (beta chain) was retrieved from a study of blood T cell repertoires in COVID-19. Study overall: Sample material is recorded as cDNA or gDNA derived from T cells, B-cell-depleted T cells, or PBMCs.

As originally analysed: Reference gene primer amplification gave estimated nucleated cell counts. Profiled with immunoSEQ multiplex PCR; TCRdb holds only in-frame clones, not every one. That table gives V, J and clone size, and the DNA gave D and trimming. The sample yields approximately 100,000 clones, around 80% seen once. Germline V gene sequence: CDR1 LNHNV, CDR2 YYDKDF (reference sequence). The CDR3 length is 15 residues. Trimming removed 1 base at V and 2 bases at J, with 9 bases between. The sequencing input was peripheral blood. V is TRBV15 and J is TRBJ1-3, with D tentatively TRBD1 (6 bases). The origin of this receptor is a man aged 65 to 79 with active or convalescent COVID-19. The CDR3: CATSRGGGPGNTIYF. The CDR3 coding sequence is TGTGCCACCAGCAGAGGAGGGGGTCCTGGAAACACCATATATTTT.